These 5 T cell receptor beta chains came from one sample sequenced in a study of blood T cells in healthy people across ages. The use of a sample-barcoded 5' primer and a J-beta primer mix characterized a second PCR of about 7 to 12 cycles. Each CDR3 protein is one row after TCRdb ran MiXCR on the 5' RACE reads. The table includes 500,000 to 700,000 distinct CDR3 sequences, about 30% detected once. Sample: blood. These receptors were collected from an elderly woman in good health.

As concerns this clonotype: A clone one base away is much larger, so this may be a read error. The chain's CDR3 is CSARARSEQFF. In nucleotides, the CDR3 is TGCAGTGCTAGAGCGAGGAGTGAGCAGTTCTTC. The chain uses TRBV20-1 and TRBJ2-1; no reliable D call. This CDR3 region has 11 residues. Germline V gene sequence: CDR1 DFQATT, CDR2 SNEGSKA (reference sequence). Trimming pared 1 base from V and 9 bases from J, leaving 7 bases between.

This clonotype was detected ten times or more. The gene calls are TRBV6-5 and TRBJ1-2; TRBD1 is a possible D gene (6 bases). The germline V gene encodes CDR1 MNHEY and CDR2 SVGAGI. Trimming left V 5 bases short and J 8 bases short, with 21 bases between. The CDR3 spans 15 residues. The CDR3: CASSPPGTTYGGYTF. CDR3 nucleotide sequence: TGTGCCAGCAGTCCGCCCGGGACAACGTATGGAGGCTACACCTTC.

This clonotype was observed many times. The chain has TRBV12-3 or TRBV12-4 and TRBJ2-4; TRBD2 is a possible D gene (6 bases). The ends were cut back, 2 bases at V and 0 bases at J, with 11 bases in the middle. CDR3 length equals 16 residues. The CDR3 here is CASSLWGELAKNIQYF. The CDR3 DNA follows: TGTGCCAGCAGTTTATGGGGGGAACTAGCCAAAAACATTCAGTACTTC.

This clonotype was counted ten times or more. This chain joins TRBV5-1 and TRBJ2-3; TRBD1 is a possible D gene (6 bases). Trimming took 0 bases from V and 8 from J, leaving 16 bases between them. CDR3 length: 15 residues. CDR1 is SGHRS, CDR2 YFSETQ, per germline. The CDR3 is CASSLAEGTSGTQYF. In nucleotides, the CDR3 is TGCGCCAGCAGCTTGGCCGAGGGGACAAGCGGTACGCAGTATTTT.

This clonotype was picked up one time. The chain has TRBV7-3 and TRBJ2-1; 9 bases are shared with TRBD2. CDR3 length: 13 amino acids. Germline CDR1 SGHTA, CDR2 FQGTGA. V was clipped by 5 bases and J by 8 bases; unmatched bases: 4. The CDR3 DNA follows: TGTGCCAGCAGCCCGGGACTAGCATATGAGCAGTTCTTC. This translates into CASSPGLAYEQFF.